This T cell receptor beta chain was observed in a study of early T cells in non-severe SARS-CoV-2 infection. Study in general: Sequencing was performed on bulk RNA from unsorted whole blood, leaving chains unpaired.

In its sample, this clonotype was seen a few times. Unique molecular identifiers were added to individual cDNA molecules. MiXCR, applied by TCRdb to the 5' RACE reads, yields one record per CDR3 protein. Here the sample spans 68,000 or so distinct CDR3 sequences, about a tenth being singletons. The V and J ends lost 6 bases and 0 bases respectively, with 15 bases between them. CDR1 is MNHEY, CDR2 SMNVEV, per germline (reference sequence). CDR3 length: 15 residues. The sample comprised whole blood. The clonotype comes from an adult who was a healthcare worker with PCR-confirmed SARS-CoV-2 infection or an uninfected control (not recorded which). The V gene is TRBV27, the J gene TRBJ2-7; TRBD2 might be the D (6 bases). CDR3 DNA sequence: TGTGCCAGCAGACAGATGGGGCGGGACTCCTACGAGCAGTACTTC. Translating gives CASRQMGRDSYEQYF.